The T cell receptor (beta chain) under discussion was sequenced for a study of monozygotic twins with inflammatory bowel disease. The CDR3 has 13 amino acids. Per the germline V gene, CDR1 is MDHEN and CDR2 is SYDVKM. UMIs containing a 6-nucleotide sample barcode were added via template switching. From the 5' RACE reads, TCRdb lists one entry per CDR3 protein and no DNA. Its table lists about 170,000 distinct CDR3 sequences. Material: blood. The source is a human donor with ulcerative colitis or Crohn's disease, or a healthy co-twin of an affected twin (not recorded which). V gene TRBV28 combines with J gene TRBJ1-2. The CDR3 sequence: CASSLGGLYGYTF.